This T cell receptor (beta chain) was observed in a study of cytomegalovirus exposure and HLA in healthy donors. Of note for this clone: Its antigen remains unidentified.

The V end was cut by 1 base, the J end by 0 bases, with 13 bases between. This CDR3 is built from 17 residues. Per germline, CDR1 SGHVS and CDR2 FQNEAQ. Study-level findings and limits: The study flagged approximately 180 TCR beta chains as cytomegalovirus-associated.

It was with 60 Vbeta and 13 Jbeta primers that the PCR ran. TCRdb's copy holds only in-frame clones and misses some; the assay was immunoSEQ multiplex PCR. The sample has about 140,000 clones; 75% to 85% are singletons. The receptor comes from a woman aged 50 to 60 in good health and CMV-seropositive. The specimen sequenced was PBMCs. The chain is built from TRBV7-8 and TRBJ1-5; D is ambiguous. CDR3 sequence (DNA): TGTGCCAGCAGCTTAGGCCTGAGGTATGATAGCAATCAGCCCCAGCATTTT. As protein: CASSLGLRYDSNQPQHF.